At least ten counts were recorded for the clone carrying this TCR beta chain. The antigen remains unidentified. The source of the sample is a study of neurological immune-mediated disorders. TCRdb recomputed calls from the 5' RACE reads with MiXCR, one row per CDR3 protein. In the table there are about 46,000 distinct CDR3 sequences, roughly 2% of which are singletons. Study-wide results and caveats: In HTLV-1-associated myelopathy, TCR clonal expansion was greatest, and in multiple sclerosis it was least, below healthy controls.

The TCR sequence derives from a woman aged 40-49 years with multiple sclerosis. Sequencing used PBMCs.

For the CDR3, the DNA is TGTGCCAGCAGCTTAGCGTCGGACGAGCAGTACTTC. Amino acid sequence: CASSLASDEQYF. The chain employs TRBV5-5 and TRBJ2-7; D remains ambiguous. This CDR3 spans 12 amino acids. V lost 2 bases to trimming and J lost 5 bases, with 8 bases between them. Germline loops: CDR1 SGHKS, CDR2 YYEKEE (reference sequence).